These T cell receptor beta chains were read from a single sample in a study of metastatic and nonmetastatic thyroid tumors. Through MiXCR, TCRdb re-clonotyped the PCR reads. The top ten hold roughly 25% of the sample, which has about 41,000 clones, roughly 10% seen once. Material for sequencing was blood. The receptors stem from a female donor with papillary thyroid cancer or a benign thyroid nodule (not recorded which). Some clones in this sample may be carry-over from other donors' samples. Each CDR3 is given with its conserved first and last residue. D genes are given only for firm matches. A clone size is listed for some rows: how often the clone was seen (once, few, many), or a class if it is expanded.

J: TRBJ2-1
V: TRBV20-1
D: TRBD2
size: many
CDR3: CSARDRLAGGNEQFF
DNA: TGCAGTGCTAGAGATCGACTAGCGGGAGGCAATGAGCAGTTCTTC

J: TRBJ2-5
V: TRBV6-5
D: TRBD1
size: NA
CDR3: CASSYVNRGLQETQYF
DNA: TGTGCCAGCAGTTACGTAAACAGGGGGCTCCAAGAGACCCAGTACTTC

J: TRBJ1-2
V: TRBV7-9
D: TRBD1
size: many
CDR3: CASSRTGYGYTF
DNA: TGTGCCAGCAGCCGGACAGGGTATGGCTACACCTTC

J: TRBJ1-2
V: TRBV6-1
D: NA
size: few
CDR3: CSSIATRDYGYTF
DNA: TGTTCCAGCATCGCGACCCGTGATTATGGCTACACCTTC

J: TRBJ1-4
V: TRBV28
D: TRBD1
size: many
CDR3: CASSLGTGTNEKLFF
DNA: TGTGCCAGCAGTTTGGGGACAGGGACTAATGAAAAACTGTTTTTT

J: TRBJ2-1
V: TRBV6-2/TRBV6-3
D: TRBD2
size: many
CDR3: CASRSGHSRLAGGHEQFF
DNA: TGTGCCAGCAGGTCTGGACACTCCAGACTAGCGGGAGGGCATGAGCAGTTCTTC

J: TRBJ2-6
V: TRBV6-8
D: NA
size: NA
CDR3: CTSSGRVQLCVNNFLTF
DNA: TGTACCAGCAGTGGAAGGGTTCAGTTATGTGTCAACAACTTCCTGACTTTC

J: TRBJ1-4
V: TRBV20-1
D: NA
size: many
CDR3: CSARDPRGNSEKLFF
DNA: TGCAGTGCTAGAGATCCTAGGGGGAACAGCGAAAAACTGTTTTTT

J: TRBJ2-7
V: TRBV6-5
D: TRBD1
size: many
CDR3: CASSYEGQGPYEQYF
DNA: TGTGCCAGCAGTTACGAGGGACAGGGCCCCTACGAGCAGTACTTC

J: TRBJ1-4
V: TRBV20-1
D: NA
size: many
CDR3: CSAETTGGKLFF
DNA: TGCAGTGCTGAGACTACGGGCGGAAAACTGTTTTTT

J: TRBJ2-7
V: TRBV5-4
D: NA
size: few
CDR3: CASSLESSEQYF
DNA: TGTGCCAGCAGCTTGGAGTCTAGTGAGCAGTACTTC

J: TRBJ2-2
V: TRBV20-1
D: TRBD2
size: once
CDR3: CSARLAGEVGELFF
DNA: TGCAGTGCTAGACTAGCGGGAGAGGTCGGGGAGCTGTTTTTT

J: TRBJ2-1
V: TRBV28
D: TRBD2
size: many
CDR3: CASSLRGLGGFF
DNA: TGTGCCAGCAGTCTCCGGGGACTAGGGGGGTTCTTC

J: TRBJ2-2
V: TRBV11-2
D: TRBD2
size: once
CDR3: CASSARLLAGGPGELFF
DNA: TGTGCCAGCAGCGCCCGTTTACTAGCGGGAGGGCCCGGGGAGCTGTTTTTT

J: TRBJ2-1
V: TRBV6-4
D: TRBD2
size: many
CDR3: CASSPSTALAGDYNEQFF
DNA: TGTGCCAGCAGTCCCTCAACCGCACTAGCGGGAGATTACAATGAGCAGTTCTTC

J: TRBJ1-6
V: TRBV3-1
D: NA
size: many
CDR3: CASSQDLPGSGSPLHF
DNA: TGTGCCAGCAGCCAAGATCTGCCCGGGTCAGGTTCACCCCTCCACTTT

J: TRBJ2-2
V: TRBV15
D: TRBD1
size: many
CDR3: CATSRGGASNTGELFF
DNA: TGTGCCACCAGCCGAGGGGGCGCCTCGAACACCGGGGAGCTGTTTTTT

J: TRBJ1-1
V: TRBV18
D: NA
size: many
CDR3: CASSLYAGQNTEAFF
DNA: TGTGCCAGCTCGCTCTATGCAGGCCAGAACACTGAAGCTTTCTTT

J: TRBJ2-1
V: TRBV19
D: NA
size: many
CDR3: CASSMAGPLGSYNEQFF
DNA: TGTGCCAGTAGTATGGCCGGGCCCCTGGGCTCCTACAATGAGCAGTTCTTC

J: TRBJ2-1
V: TRBV19
D: NA
size: many
CDR3: CASSIVAGPYNEQFF
DNA: TGTGCCAGTAGTATAGTGGCCGGGCCCTACAATGAGCAGTTCTTC

J: TRBJ2-3
V: TRBV2
D: NA
size: many
CDR3: CASSVFGTDTQYF
DNA: TGTGCCAGCAGTGTTTTCGGCACAGATACGCAGTATTTT

J: TRBJ2-1
V: TRBV7-8
D: TRBD2
size: many
CDR3: CASRSSGAYNEQFF
DNA: TGTGCCAGCAGGTCTAGCGGGGCGTACAATGAGCAGTTCTTC

J: TRBJ1-2
V: TRBV27
D: TRBD1
size: many
CDR3: CASSDGTVNQLYGYTF
DNA: TGTGCCAGCAGCGATGGGACAGTCAACCAACTATATGGCTACACCTTC

J: TRBJ2-7
V: TRBV12-3/TRBV12-4
D: TRBD2
size: many
CDR3: CASSFSSGIYEQYF
DNA: TGTGCCAGCAGTTTTTCTAGCGGGATCTACGAGCAGTACTTC

J: TRBJ1-3
V: TRBV7-9
D: NA
size: many
CDR3: CASSFGQLNTIYF
DNA: TGTGCCAGCAGCTTCGGGCAGCTAAACACCATATATTTT

J: TRBJ2-1
V: TRBV11-2
D: TRBD1
size: NA
CDR3: CTSDGTGRYNEQFF
DNA: TGTACCAGCGACGGGACAGGGCGCTACAATGAGCAGTTCTTC

J: TRBJ1-4
V: TRBV4-1
D: NA
size: many
CDR3: CASSQGPGGFVEKLFF
DNA: TGCGCCAGCAGCCAAGGACCTGGTGGGTTTGTTGAAAAACTGTTTTTT

J: TRBJ2-2
V: TRBV6-2/TRBV6-3
D: TRBD2
size: many
CDR3: CASSYPQPGLAGVAGELFF
DNA: TGTGCCAGCAGTTACCCCCAACCGGGACTAGCGGGAGTGGCCGGGGAGCTGTTTTTT

J: TRBJ1-1
V: TRBV5-1
D: TRBD1
size: many
CDR3: CASSGDSEAFF
DNA: TGCGCCAGCAGCGGGGACAGTGAAGCTTTCTTT

J: TRBJ2-5
V: TRBV2
D: TRBD2
size: once
CDR3: CASRRGTSGVQETQYF
DNA: TGTGCCAGCAGGAGGGGGACTAGCGGAGTCCAAGAGACACAGTACTTC

J: TRBJ2-2
V: TRBV18
D: NA
size: many
CDR3: CASSLTSQSTGELFF
DNA: TGTGCCAGCTCACTAACCTCACAGTCCACCGGGGAGCTGTTTTTT

J: TRBJ1-1
V: TRBV30
D: NA
size: many
CDR3: CAWNVGAMNTEAFF
DNA: TGTGCCTGGAATGTCGGAGCTATGAACACTGAAGCTTTCTTT

J: TRBJ2-5
V: TRBV29-1
D: NA
size: many
CDR3: CSVEPSAETQYF
DNA: TGCAGCGTTGAACCGTCAGCCGAGACCCAGTACTTC

J: TRBJ2-7
V: TRBV27
D: NA
size: many
CDR3: CASSLSGQKQYF
DNA: TGTGCCAGCAGTTTATCCGGACAGAAGCAGTACTTC

J: TRBJ2-7
V: TRBV27
D: NA
size: many
CDR3: CASSLLNGAYEQYF
DNA: TGTGCCAGCAGTTTATTAAATGGGGCCTACGAGCAGTACTTC

J: TRBJ2-3
V: TRBV6-1
D: NA
size: many
CDR3: CASPQPGADTQYF
DNA: TGTGCCAGCCCGCAGCCCGGAGCAGATACGCAGTATTTT

J: TRBJ2-1
V: TRBV5-1
D: TRBD2
size: many
CDR3: CASSFELAGGNEQFF
DNA: TGCGCCAGCAGCTTTGAACTAGCGGGGGGCAATGAGCAGTTCTTC

J: TRBJ2-1
V: TRBV9
D: TRBD2
size: many
CDR3: CASSVGLAGVYNEQFF
DNA: TGTGCCAGCAGCGTAGGGTTAGCGGGAGTGTACAATGAGCAGTTCTTC

J: TRBJ2-2
V: TRBV6-1
D: NA
size: many
CDR3: CASTKGRGLGNTGELFF
DNA: TGTGCCAGCACCAAAGGCCGGGGGCTCGGTAACACCGGGGAGCTGTTTTTT

J: TRBJ1-1
V: TRBV30
D: TRBD1
size: many
CDR3: CAWSHRGTEAFF
DNA: TGTGCCTGGAGTCACAGGGGAACTGAAGCTTTCTTT

J: TRBJ2-1
V: TRBV12-5
D: TRBD2
size: many
CDR3: CASGLVLLAGGTDEQFF
DNA: TGTGCTAGTGGTTTGGTACTGCTAGCGGGGGGTACGGATGAGCAGTTCTTC

J: TRBJ2-2
V: TRBV3-1
D: NA
size: many
CDR3: CASSATRITGELFF
DNA: TGTGCCAGCAGCGCGACTAGGATCACCGGGGAGCTGTTTTTT